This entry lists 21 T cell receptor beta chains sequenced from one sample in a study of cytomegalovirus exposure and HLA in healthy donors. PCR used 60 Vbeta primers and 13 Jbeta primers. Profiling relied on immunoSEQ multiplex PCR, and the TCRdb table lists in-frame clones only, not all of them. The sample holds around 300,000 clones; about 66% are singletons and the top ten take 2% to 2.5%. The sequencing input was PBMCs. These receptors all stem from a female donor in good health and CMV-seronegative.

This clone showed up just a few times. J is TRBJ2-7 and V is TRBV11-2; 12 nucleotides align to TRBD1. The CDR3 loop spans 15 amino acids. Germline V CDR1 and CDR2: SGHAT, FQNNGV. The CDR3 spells CASSLRGTGGARMAV. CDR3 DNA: TGTGCCAGCAGCTTACGGGGGACAGGGGGCGCCCGGATGGCAGTG.

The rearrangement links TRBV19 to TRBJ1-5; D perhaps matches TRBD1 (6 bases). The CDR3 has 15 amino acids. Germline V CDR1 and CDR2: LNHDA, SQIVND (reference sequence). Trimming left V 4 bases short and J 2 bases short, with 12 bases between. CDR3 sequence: CASSSQGKGNQPQHF. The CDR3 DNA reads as TGTGCCAGTAGTAGTCAGGGGAAGGGCAATCAGCCCCAGCATTTT.

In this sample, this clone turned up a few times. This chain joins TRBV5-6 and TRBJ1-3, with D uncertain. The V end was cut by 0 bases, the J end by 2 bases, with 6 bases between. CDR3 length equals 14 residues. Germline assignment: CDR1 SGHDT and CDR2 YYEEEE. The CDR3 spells CASSLGGTGNTIYF. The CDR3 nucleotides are TGTGCCAGCAGCTTGGGAGGGACTGGAAACACCATATATTTT. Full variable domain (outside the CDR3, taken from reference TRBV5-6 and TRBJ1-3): DAGVTQSPTHLIKTRGQQVTLRCSPKSGHDTVSWYQQALGQGPQFIFQYYEEEERQRGNFPDRFSGHQFPNYSSELNVNALLLGDSALYLCASSLGGTGNTIYFGEGSWLTVV.

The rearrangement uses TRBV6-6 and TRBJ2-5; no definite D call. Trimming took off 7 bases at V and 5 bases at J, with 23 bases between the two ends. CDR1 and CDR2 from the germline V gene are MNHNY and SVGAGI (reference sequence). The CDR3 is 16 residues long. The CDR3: CASILGRGGEEETQYF. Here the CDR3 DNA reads TGTGCCAGCATCCTCGGTCGTGGCGGAGAAGAGGAGACCCAGTACTTC.

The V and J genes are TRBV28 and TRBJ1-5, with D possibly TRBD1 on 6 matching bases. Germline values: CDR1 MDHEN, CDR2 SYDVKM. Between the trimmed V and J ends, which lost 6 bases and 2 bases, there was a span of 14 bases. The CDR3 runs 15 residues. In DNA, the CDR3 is TGTGCCAGCAGCCGCACAGGGTCGGGCAATCAGCCCCAGCATTTT. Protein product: CASSRTGSGNQPQHF.

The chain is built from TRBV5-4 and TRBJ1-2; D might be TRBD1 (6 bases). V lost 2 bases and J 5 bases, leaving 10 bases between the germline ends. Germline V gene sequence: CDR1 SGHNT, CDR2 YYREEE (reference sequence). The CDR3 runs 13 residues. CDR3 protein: CASSFRGAYGYTF. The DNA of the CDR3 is TGTGCCAGCAGCTTCCGGGGGGCGTATGGCTACACCTTC.

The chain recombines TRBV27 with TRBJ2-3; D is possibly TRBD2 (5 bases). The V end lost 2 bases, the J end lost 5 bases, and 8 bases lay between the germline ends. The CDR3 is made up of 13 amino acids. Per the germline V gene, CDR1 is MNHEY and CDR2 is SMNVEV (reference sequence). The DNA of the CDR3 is TGTGCCAGCAGTTTACCGGGGAAAGATACGCAGTATTTT. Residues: CASSLPGKDTQYF.

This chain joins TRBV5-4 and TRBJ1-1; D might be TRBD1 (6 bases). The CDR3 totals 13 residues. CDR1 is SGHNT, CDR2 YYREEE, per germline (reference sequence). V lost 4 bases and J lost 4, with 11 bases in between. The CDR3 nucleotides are TGTGCCAGCAGCGTGGACAGTAGCACTGAAGCTTTCTTT. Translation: CASSVDSSTEAFF.

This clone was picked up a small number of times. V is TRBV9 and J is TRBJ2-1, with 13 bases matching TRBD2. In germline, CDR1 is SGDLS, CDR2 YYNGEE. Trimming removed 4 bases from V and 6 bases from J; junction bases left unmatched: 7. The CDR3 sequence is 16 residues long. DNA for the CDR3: TGTGCCAGCAGCACCTGGACTAGCGGGAGAGGCAATGAGCAGTTCTTC. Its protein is CASSTWTSGRGNEQFF.

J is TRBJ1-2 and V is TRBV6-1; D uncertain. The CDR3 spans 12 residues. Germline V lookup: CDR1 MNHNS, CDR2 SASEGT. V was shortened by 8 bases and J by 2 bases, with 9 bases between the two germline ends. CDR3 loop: CASGLINYGYTF. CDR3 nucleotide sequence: TGTGCCAGCGGGCTGATAAACTATGGCTACACCTTC.

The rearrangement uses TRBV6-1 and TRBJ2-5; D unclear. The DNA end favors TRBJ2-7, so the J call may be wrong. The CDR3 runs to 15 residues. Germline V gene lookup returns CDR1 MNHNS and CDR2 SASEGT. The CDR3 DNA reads TGTGCCAGCAGTGAAGGTCCAGGCGTACCCTACGAGCAGTACTTC. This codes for CASSEGPGVPYEQYF.

CDR3 DNA: TGTGCCAGCGGTGAGGTTGGAAACACCATATATTTT. It encodes CASGEVGNTIYF. This chain connects TRBV6-5 to TRBJ1-3; D uncertain. V shed 8 bases and J shed 3 bases, with 8 bases lying between them. Germline loops: CDR1 MNHEY, CDR2 SVGAGI. The CDR3 is made up of 12 amino acids.

The CDR3 loop reads CASIRAGGVEQYF. CDR3 nucleotides: TGTGCCAGCATTAGGGCGGGGGGAGTTGAGCAGTACTTC. The V gene is TRBV6-1, the J gene TRBJ2-7, with 8 bases aligning to TRBD2. This CDR3 has 13 residues. The germline V gene has CDR1 MNHNS and CDR2 SASEGT. J lost 7 bases, V lost 7 bases, and 9 bases had no gene match.

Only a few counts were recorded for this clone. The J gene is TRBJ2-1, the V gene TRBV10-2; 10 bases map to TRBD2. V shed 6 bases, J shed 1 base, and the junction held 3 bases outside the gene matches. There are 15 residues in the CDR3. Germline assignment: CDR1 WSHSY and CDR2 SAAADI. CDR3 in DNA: TGCGCCAGCAGGGAGGGACTAGCGTCCTACAATGAGCAGTTCTTC. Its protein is CASREGLASYNEQFF.

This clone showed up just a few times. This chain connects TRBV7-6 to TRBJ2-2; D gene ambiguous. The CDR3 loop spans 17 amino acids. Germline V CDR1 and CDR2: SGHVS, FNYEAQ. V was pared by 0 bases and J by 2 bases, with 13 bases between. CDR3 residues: CASSLARVIENTGELFF. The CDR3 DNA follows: TGTGCCAGCAGCTTAGCGAGAGTTATTGAAAACACCGGGGAGCTGTTTTTT.

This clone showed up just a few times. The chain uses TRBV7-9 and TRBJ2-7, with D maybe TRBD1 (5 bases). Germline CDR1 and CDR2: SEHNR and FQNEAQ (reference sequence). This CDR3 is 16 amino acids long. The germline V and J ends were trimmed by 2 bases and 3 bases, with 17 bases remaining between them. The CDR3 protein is CASSLNFVQGLYEQYF. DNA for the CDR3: TGTGCCAGCAGCTTAAATTTTGTCCAGGGCCTCTACGAGCAGTACTTC.

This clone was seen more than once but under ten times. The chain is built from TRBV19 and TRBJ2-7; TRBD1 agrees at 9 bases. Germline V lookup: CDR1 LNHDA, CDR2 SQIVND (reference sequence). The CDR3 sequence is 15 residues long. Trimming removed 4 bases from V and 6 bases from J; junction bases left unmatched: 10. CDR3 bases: TGTGCCAGTAGTACATTAATTACAGGGGGCTCCGAGCAGTACTTC. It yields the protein CASSTLITGGSEQYF.

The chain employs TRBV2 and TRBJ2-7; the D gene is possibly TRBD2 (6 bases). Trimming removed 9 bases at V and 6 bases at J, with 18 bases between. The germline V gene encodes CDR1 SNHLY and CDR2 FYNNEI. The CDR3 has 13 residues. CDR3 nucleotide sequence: TGTGCCAGTAAGTGGGAGGCACTTGGCGAGCAGTACTTC. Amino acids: CASKWEALGEQYF.

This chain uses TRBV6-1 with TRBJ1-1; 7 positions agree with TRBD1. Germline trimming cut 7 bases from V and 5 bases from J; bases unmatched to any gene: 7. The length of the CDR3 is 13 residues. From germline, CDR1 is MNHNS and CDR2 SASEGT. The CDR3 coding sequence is TGTGCCAGCACGGCAGGGGGGAGGACTGAAGCTTTCTTT. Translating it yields CASTAGGRTEAFF.

The CDR3 spells CASSLTRSANEQYF. CDR3 sequence (DNA): TGTGCCAGCAGCTTAACCAGGTCTGCCAACGAGCAGTACTTC. This chain connects TRBV7-9 to TRBJ2-7; D gene uncertain. The germline CDR1 and CDR2 sequences are SEHNR and FQNEAQ (reference sequence). The CDR3 runs to 14 residues. V lost 2 bases to trimming and J lost 5 bases, with 13 bases between them.

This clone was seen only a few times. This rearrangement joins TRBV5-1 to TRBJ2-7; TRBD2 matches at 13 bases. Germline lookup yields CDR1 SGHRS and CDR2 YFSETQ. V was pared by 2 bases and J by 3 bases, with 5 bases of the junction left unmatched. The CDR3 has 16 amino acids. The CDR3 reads CASSLDGLAGVYEQYF. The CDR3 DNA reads TGCGCCAGCAGCTTAGACGGACTAGCGGGAGTCTACGAGCAGTACTTC.